The 26 T cell receptor beta chains presented below share a single source sample, sequenced in a study of T cells in women clearing cervical HPV infection. Data came from immunoSEQ multiplex PCR; TCRdb stores just in-frame clones and leaves some out. In total, the table holds tens of thousands of clones. What was sequenced was blood buffy coat. Every receptor here comes from a woman between 18 and 75 years old with a cervical HPV16 infection that either progressed to CIN3+ or cleared (not recorded which).

Comment on this clone: From the germline J gene comes the end of the CDR3, since the read stops 3 residues before it. This chain connects TRBV2 to TRBJ1-1, with a weak D call TRBD1 (6 bases). Germline lookup yields CDR1 SNHLY and CDR2 FYNNEI. Trimming shortened V by 6 bases and J by 1 base, and 6 bases separated the two germline ends. This CDR3 is 12 amino acids long. Here the CDR3 reads CASRTGNTEAFF. Incomplete CDR3 DNA: TGTGCCAGCAGGACAGGGAACACTGAA. The full variable domain, completed using reference TRBV2 and TRBJ1-1, is EPEVTQTPSHQVTQMGQEVILRCVPISNHLYFYWYRQILGQKVEFLVSFYNNEISEKSEIFDDQFSVERPDGSNFTLKIRSTKLEDSAMYFCASRTGNTEAFFGQGTRLTVV.

About this clone itself: From the germline J gene comes the end of the CDR3, since the read stops 3 residues before it. The chain carries TRBV19 and TRBJ1-2; D gene ambiguous. Germline values: CDR1 LNHDA, CDR2 SQIVND (reference sequence). The CDR3 spans 15 residues. CDR3 DNA (partial): TGTGCCAGTAGTATTATGACTGGGTCCTACAATGAC. Its protein is CASSIMTGSYND. The full CDR3 protein reads CASSIMTGSYNDYTF.

As to this clone: The read ends 3 residues before the CDR3 terminus; that terminus is restored from the germline J gene. The chain is built from TRBV10-3 and TRBJ2-2; 10 nucleotides match TRBD2. Germline V gene data show CDR1 as ENHRY and CDR2 as SYGVKD. The CDR3 runs to 18 residues. J lost 0 bases, V lost 3 bases, and 7 bases had no gene match. The sequenced CDR3 bases are TGTGCCATCAGTGATGGTAGCGGGGGGATCGCGAACACCGGGGAG. Translated: CAISDGSGGIANTGE. The whole CDR3 sequence is CAISDGSGGIANTGELFF.

On this clone itself: The CDR3 is cut off 3 residues early in the read; its end comes from the germline J gene. This chain links TRBV30 with TRBJ2-3; D possibly corresponds to TRBD2 (6 bases). CDR3 length: 16 amino acids. Looked up from germline, CDR1 is GTSNPN and CDR2 is SVGIG (reference sequence). V lost 0 bases and J lost 0, with 13 bases in between. CDR3 sequence reads: CAWSVGGESSTDTQYF. The sequenced CDR3 bases are TGTGCCTGGAGTGTTGGCGGGGAGTCTAGCACAGATACG.

A note on this clone: The read terminates 3 residues ahead of where the CDR3 ends, so the germline J gene completes it. The rearrangement joins TRBV20-1 to TRBJ2-5, with a tentative D call TRBD1 (5 bases). Germline V lookup: CDR1 DFQATT, CDR2 SNEGSKA (reference sequence). The CDR3 contains 14 residues. Between the trimmed V and J ends, which lost 6 bases and 3 bases, there was a span of 17 bases. The CDR3 bases that were read are TGCAGTGCAGACCGGGTGGCAGGGAAAGAGACC. Translation gives CSADRVAGKET. The full-length CDR3 reads as CSADRVAGKETQYF.

About this clone: The read terminates 3 residues before the CDR3 end, so the remaining end is supplied by the germline J gene. The chain recombines TRBV7-7 with TRBJ2-3; TRBD2 aligns across 7 bases. This CDR3 spans 13 amino acids. Germline V gene data show CDR1 as SSHAT and CDR2 as FNYEAQ (reference sequence). CDR3 in amino acids: CASSLAGGETQYF. The covered CDR3 bases are TGTGCCAGCAGCTTAGCGGGGGGGGAGACG.

Concerning this clone itself: Read coverage stops 3 residues before the CDR3 terminus; the germline J gene supplies the remainder. The V and J genes are TRBV19 and TRBJ2-3; no clear D gene. Germline CDR1 is LNHDA and CDR2 is SQIVND (reference sequence). This CDR3 is built from 13 residues. This chain's CDR3 is CASSTTENQPQYF. The CDR3 bases that were read are TGTGCCAGTAGTACTACAGAGAATCAGCCG. Full variable domain (outside the CDR3, taken from reference TRBV19 and TRBJ2-3): DGGITQSPKYLFRKEGQNVTLSCEQNLNHDAMYWYRQDPGQGLRLIYYSQIVNDFQKGDIAEGYSVSREKKESFPLTVTSAQKNPTAFYLCASSTTENQPQYFGPGTRLTVL.

Partial CDR3 DNA: TGCAGTGCCGGGGGGCAATCTGAAAAA. Amino acid sequence: CSAGGQSEK. The CDR3 in full is CSAGGQSEKLFF. The J gene is TRBJ1-4, the V gene TRBV20-1; possible D gene TRBD1, 6 bases. The read ends 3 residues early relative to the CDR3; the germline J gene fills the gap. CDR3 length equals 12 residues. With 6 bases removed from V and 7 bases from J, the gap between germline ends came to 12 bases. CDR1 and CDR2 from the germline V gene are DFQATT and SNEGSKA (reference sequence).

Concerning this clone: The CDR3 extends 3 residues past the end of the read, so its final part is completed from the germline J gene. The rearrangement links TRBV7-2 to TRBJ2-1; 11 nucleotides align to TRBD2. This CDR3 has 15 amino acids. The germline V gene encodes CDR1 SGHTA and CDR2 FQGNSA. V shed 5 bases and J 7 bases; nucleotides not matched to a gene: 7. The CDR3 loop is CASSGAASGGNEQFF. CDR3 DNA (partial): TGTGCCAGCAGCGGCGCGGCTAGCGGGGGGAATGAG.

Note on this clone: With the read ending 3 residues before the CDR3 end, the germline J gene is used to fill in that end. V usage is TRBV7-9 and J usage is TRBJ2-5; 7 positions agree with TRBD1. This CDR3 comprises 13 residues. Germline V gives CDR1 SEHNR, CDR2 FQNEAQ (reference sequence). V dropped 6 bases and J dropped 1; count of bases not matched to a gene: 2. The DNA read from the CDR3 is TGTGCCAGCAGGACAGGGCCCCAAGAGACC. This translates into CASRTGPQET. The entire CDR3 sequence reads CASRTGPQETQYF.

In the case of this clone: The read stops 3 residues short of the end of the CDR3; the missing end is completed from the germline J gene. The V and J genes are TRBV7-8 and TRBJ1-4, with D uncertain. With 2 bases removed from V and 0 bases from J, the gap between germline ends came to 4 bases. Germline CDR1 is SGHVS and CDR2 is FQNEAQ. The CDR3 runs to 14 residues. The DNA read from the CDR3 is TGTGCCAGCAGCTTACGGTCAACTAATGAAAAA. It codes for CASSLRSTNEK. In full, the CDR3 reads CASSLRSTNEKLFF.

Notes on this clone: The DNA ends 3 residues before the CDR3 does, and the rest of the CDR3 is filled in from the germline J gene. The chain uses TRBV11-2 and TRBJ1-2; D is uncertain. The germline CDR1 and CDR2 sequences are SGHAT and FQNNGV. The CDR3 is made up of 11 amino acids. V lost 1 base and J 7 bases, leaving 4 bases between the germline ends. Incomplete CDR3 DNA: TGTGCCAGCAGCTTAGGGGCTGGC. This translates into CASSLGAG. From start to end, the CDR3 is CASSLGAGYTF.

Notes on this clone: Coverage ceases 3 residues before the CDR3 finishes, and the germline J gene fills in the end. The sample holds other DNA sequences that translate to the same CDR3. J is TRBJ2-5 and V is TRBV30; 8 bases match TRBD2. The ends lost 3 bases at V and 7 bases at J; junction bases unmatched: 22. This CDR3 has 18 amino acids. In germline, CDR1 is GTSNPN, CDR2 SVGIG (reference sequence). The CDR3 loop is CAWSRSGGYTGRRRTQYF. The DNA read from the CDR3 is TGTGCCTGGAGCCGGAGCGGGGGATATACGGGACGACGCAGGACC.

With respect to this clone: The read comes to an end 3 residues before the CDR3 does, leaving the germline J gene to fill in the end. The chain carries TRBV29-1 and TRBJ2-5, with 8 bases matching TRBD1. The CDR3 loop spans 13 amino acids. The V and J ends lost 4 bases and 2 bases, in that order; junction bases with no gene match: 3. The germline CDR1 and CDR2 sequences are SQVTM and ANQGSEA. Here the CDR3 reads CSVVTGGQETQYF. The sequenced part of the CDR3 DNA is TGCAGCGTTGTCACAGGGGGACAAGAGACC.

Comments on this clone: The read gets to within 3 residues of the CDR3 end, and the germline J gene fills in the rest. The chain recombines TRBV20-1 with TRBJ2-7; TRBD2 is a possible D gene (6 bases). Trimming stripped 0 bases from V and 2 bases from J, with 14 bases between. This CDR3 is built from 15 residues. Per the germline V gene, CDR1 is DFQATT and CDR2 is SNEGSKA (reference sequence). CDR3 DNA, as far as it was read: TGCAGTGCTAGAGAGGTCGGGGACTCCCCCTACGAG. Its translation is CSAREVGDSPYE. The CDR3 in its entirety is CSAREVGDSPYEQYF.

About this clone: From the germline J gene comes the end of the CDR3, since the read stops 3 residues before it. The chain employs TRBV10-2 and TRBJ1-1; TRBD1 aligns across 9 bases. The germline CDR1 and CDR2 sequences are WSHSY and SAAADI. CDR3 size: 12 residues. The covered CDR3 bases are TGCGCCAGCCAACAGGGGGCTGGTGTA. As protein: CASQQGAGV. The whole CDR3 sequence reads CASQQGAGVAFF.

Details on this clone: The read comes to an end 3 residues before the CDR3 does, leaving the germline J gene to fill in the end. The genes are TRBV7-9 and TRBJ1-1; 10 bases match TRBD1. Germline assignment: CDR1 SEHNR and CDR2 FQNEAQ (reference sequence). This CDR3 region has 14 residues. CDR3 sequence: CASSLDRGADTAFF. The DNA read from the CDR3 is TGTGCCAGCAGCTTGGACAGGGGGGCCGATACG.

Comments on this clone: With the read ending 3 residues before the CDR3 end, the germline J gene is used to fill in that end. The V gene is TRBV7-2, the J gene TRBJ1-2; D is uncertain. The CDR3 runs to 12 residues. Per germline, CDR1 SGHTA and CDR2 FQGNSA. The CDR3 is CASSLLGYDYTF. The CDR3 DNA, read in part, is TGTGCCAGCAGCTTATTGGGCTACGAC.

As to this clone: The CDR3 end falls 3 residues outside the read, so it is completed with the germline J gene. This rearrangement joins TRBV4-1 to TRBJ2-7; 9 bases match TRBD1. The CDR3 has 16 residues. Germline V gene data show CDR1 as MGHRA and CDR2 as YSYEKL. V lost 0 bases to trimming and J lost 3 bases; unmatched junction nucleotides: 6. CDR3: CASSQDGGQGYYEQYF. The CDR3 bases that were read are TGCGCCAGCAGCCAAGATGGAGGACAGGGGTACTACGAG.

As to this clone: The CDR3 goes on 3 residues after the read ends, and that part is filled in from the germline J gene. The rearrangement uses TRBV7-6 and TRBJ1-5; 9 bases map to TRBD1. The J segment lost 6 bases and the V segment lost 1 base, leaving 7 bases of the junction unmatched. The CDR3 has 16 amino acids. CDR1 and CDR2 from the germline V gene are SGHVS and FNYEAQ. Incomplete CDR3 DNA: TGTGCCAGCAGCTTAGAGACAGGGGGAGTAGGTCAGCCC. Its translation is CASSLETGGVGQP. The full CDR3 protein is CASSLETGGVGQPQHF.

In regard to this clone: The read terminates 3 residues ahead of where the CDR3 ends, so the germline J gene completes it. V and J are TRBV7-9 and TRBJ1-2, with a tentative D call TRBD1 (5 bases). The CDR3 is 13 residues long. Germline lookup yields CDR1 SEHNR and CDR2 FQNEAQ (reference sequence). V lost 4 bases, J lost 2 bases, and 8 bases lay in between. The sequenced part of the CDR3 DNA is TGTGCCAGCAGCTCGGGACTGAACTATGGC. It codes for CASSSGLNYG. The whole CDR3 sequence reads CASSSGLNYGYTF.

As concerns this clone: The read comes to an end 3 residues before the CDR3 does, leaving the germline J gene to fill in the end. The rearrangement joins TRBV18 to TRBJ1-2; 9 nucleotides agree with TRBD1. Germline CDR1 reads KGHSH; CDR2 reads LQKENI. This CDR3 region has 13 residues. This chain's CDR3 is CASSPRTGEGYTF. The DNA read from the CDR3 is TGTGCCAGCTCACCCCGGACAGGGGAGGGC.

Concerning this clone: The CDR3 end lies 3 residues beyond the end of the read and is filled in from the germline J gene. The chain couples TRBV6-2 or TRBV6-3 to TRBJ2-3, with TRBD2 matching 11 bases. The CDR3 covers 17 residues. Trimming removed 0 bases from V and 3 bases from J; junction bases left unmatched: 5. CDR1 and CDR2 (germline): MNHEY, SVGEGT. This CDR3 reads CASSYSASGGPTDTQYF. CDR3 DNA (partial): TGTGCCAGCAGTTACTCGGCTAGCGGGGGGCCAACAGATACG.

The DNA read from the CDR3 is TGTGCCAGCAGCCAAGATCCGTCTAGCGGGCAAGAGACC. This encodes CASSQDPSSGQET. The CDR3, in full, reads CASSQDPSSGQETQYF. The chain combines TRBV4-2 with TRBJ2-5; 8 nucleotides agree with TRBD2. Read sequence stops 3 residues before the CDR3 end, and the germline J gene provides the missing end. CDR1 is LGHNA, CDR2 YNFKEQ, per germline. Trimming cost V 0 bases and J 2 bases; bases outside gene matches: 5. The CDR3 contains 16 residues.

As to this clone: The CDR3 is cut off 3 residues early in the read; its end comes from the germline J gene. This chain links TRBV18 with TRBJ1-1; the match to TRBD1 covers 7 bases. The CDR3 runs 14 residues. Germline loops: CDR1 KGHSH, CDR2 LQKENI. The V and J ends lost 3 bases and 1 base, in that order; junction bases with no gene match: 2. The CDR3 sequence: CASSPRTGNTEAFF. The CDR3 DNA, read in part, is TGTGCCAGCTCACCGAGGACAGGGAACACTGAA.

As regards this clone: The DNA ends 3 residues before the CDR3 does, and the rest of the CDR3 is filled in from the germline J gene. This rearrangement joins TRBV7-8 to TRBJ1-5; D perhaps matches TRBD1 (5 bases). V was shortened by 0 bases and J by 3 bases, with 12 bases between the two germline ends. Per the germline V gene, CDR1 is SGHVS and CDR2 is FQNEAQ. The CDR3 is 16 residues long. Here the CDR3 reads CASSLARATLNQPQHF. The CDR3 bases that were read are TGTGCCAGCAGCTTAGCCAGGGCCACCCTCAATCAGCCC.